This passage covers 21 T cell receptor beta chains from one sample sequenced in a study of cytomegalovirus exposure and HLA in healthy donors. It was with 60 Vbeta and 13 Jbeta primers that the PCR ran. Profiled with immunoSEQ multiplex PCR; TCRdb holds only in-frame clones, not every one. The data show about 94,000 clones, roughly 79% seen once. The sequenced sample consisted of PBMCs. These receptors all stem from a male donor in good health and CMV-seronegative.

This clone was seen a single time. J is TRBJ2-1 and V is TRBV6-1; 8 bases map to TRBD2. The V gene end was trimmed by 4 bases and the J gene end by 3 bases; junction bases not matched to a gene: 5. CDR3 size: 15 residues. Germline V gene lookup returns CDR1 MNHNS and CDR2 SASEGT. CDR3 residues: CASSVGRGYYNEQFF. CDR3 sequence (DNA): TGTGCCAGCAGTGTCGGGAGGGGTTACTACAATGAGCAGTTCTTC.

The V gene is TRBV25-1, the J gene TRBJ1-1; D perhaps matches TRBD1 (6 bases). Germline V gene data show CDR1 as MGHDK and CDR2 as SYGVNS. V lost 4 bases and J 5 bases, leaving 17 bases between the germline ends. This CDR3 contains 15 residues. As DNA, the CDR3 is TGTGCCAGCAGTGCATGGGAAGGGGGTAAAACTGAAGCTTTCTTT. It translates to CASSAWEGGKTEAFF.

This clone was seen once. The rearrangement links TRBV9 to TRBJ1-2; tentative D call: TRBD1 (6 bases). Trimming removed 2 bases at V and 6 bases at J, with 11 bases between. The V gene's germline CDR1 is SGDLS and CDR2 YYNGEE. This CDR3 has 13 amino acids. The CDR3 bases are TGTGCCAGCAGCGTCGACAGGACGGATGGCTACACCTTC. This encodes CASSVDRTDGYTF.

This clone is medium-sized (0.01 to 0.1%) within its sample. This sequence joins TRBV27 and TRBJ1-1; 8 bases match TRBD1. The germline V gene encodes CDR1 MNHEY and CDR2 SMNVEV (reference sequence). The CDR3 consists of 14 residues. J was trimmed by 1 base and V by 8 bases; bases with no gene match: 6. The CDR3 protein is CASRQGARNTEAFF. The CDR3 DNA reads TGTGCCAGCCGGCAGGGGGCAAGGAACACTGAAGCTTTCTTT.

The chain is built from TRBV29-1 and TRBJ2-7; D is unclear. The germline CDR1 and CDR2 sequences are SQVTM and ANQGSEA. Trimming pared 7 bases from V and 3 bases from J, leaving 10 bases between. This CDR3 is built from 11 residues. DNA of the CDR3: TGCAGCGCTTACCTAGGCTACGAGCAGTACTTC. It translates to CSAYLGYEQYF.

The J gene is TRBJ1-3, the V gene TRBV2; the D gene is possibly TRBD1 (6 bases). Germline V gene lookup returns CDR1 SNHLY and CDR2 FYNNEI. The CDR3 contains 14 residues. V shed 4 bases and J shed 7 bases, with 14 bases lying between them. Here the CDR3 reads CASSVKQGGNTIYF. The CDR3 nucleotides are TGTGCCAGCAGTGTTAAACAGGGAGGGAACACCATATATTTT.

V and J are TRBV18 and TRBJ1-2, with unresolved D. The V gene's germline CDR1 is KGHSH and CDR2 LQKENI. Trimming took off 3 bases at V and 8 bases at J, with 16 bases between the two ends. The CDR3 totals 14 residues. The CDR3 loop reads CASSPSNVDMGYTF. The CDR3 DNA reads as TGTGCCAGCTCACCCTCAAACGTAGATATGGGCTACACCTTC. The full variable domain, with the rest looked up from reference TRBV18 and TRBJ1-2, is NAGVMQNPRHLVRRRGQEARLRCSPMKGHSHVYWYRQLPEEGLKFMVYLQKENIIDESGMPKERFSAEFPKEGPSILRIQQVVRGDSAAYFCASSPSNVDMGYTFGSGTRLTVV.

This rearrangement joins TRBV5-5 to TRBJ1-4, with 8 bases lining up with TRBD1. The trim removed 5 bases at V and 5 bases at J, leaving 5 bases unmatched. CDR3 length equals 14 residues. From germline, CDR1 is SGHKS and CDR2 YYEKEE (reference sequence). CDR3 DNA: TGTGCCAGCAGTTGGGACAGGTCAAATGAAAAACTGTTTTTT. Protein sequence: CASSWDRSNEKLFF.

J is TRBJ1-2 and V is TRBV4-1, with D unclear. With 3 bases removed from V and 0 bases from J, the gap between germline ends came to 14 bases. Germline assignment: CDR1 MGHRA and CDR2 YSYEKL. This CDR3 spans 16 amino acids. As DNA, the CDR3 is TGCGCCAGCAGCCATCACGCGGGTAGGGCTAACTATGGCTACACCTTC. This gives the protein CASSHHAGRANYGYTF.

The rearrangement uses TRBV5-1 and TRBJ1-1; D gene uncertain. Deletions cut 4 bases from V and 4 bases from J, with 14 bases between. The CDR3 covers 14 residues. From germline, CDR1 is SGHRS and CDR2 YFSETQ. The CDR3 DNA reads TGCGCCAGCAGCGTCGGAAACCGGGGCACTGAAGCTTTCTTT. This translates into CASSVGNRGTEAFF.

The rearrangement joins TRBV7-2 to TRBJ1-1, with D perhaps matching TRBD1 (6 bases). Germline assignment: CDR1 SGHTA and CDR2 FQGNSA. Trimming took 5 bases from V and 3 from J, leaving 10 bases between them. The CDR3 sequence is 13 residues long. CDR3 nucleotide sequence: TGTGCCAGCAGCCTTACAGGGTACACTGAAGCTTTCTTT. Its protein is CASSLTGYTEAFF.

This clone showed up just a few times. V gene TRBV19 combines with J gene TRBJ1-5; 7 bases match TRBD1. J was trimmed by 0 bases and V by 4 bases; bases with no gene match: 6. The CDR3 consists of 16 residues. CDR1 is LNHDA, CDR2 SQIVND, per germline (reference sequence). The CDR3 DNA is TGTGCCAGTAGTAGTGGACAGGAGATTAGCAATCAGCCCCAGCATTTT. Protein product: CASSSGQEISNQPQHF.

V gene TRBV7-9 combines with J gene TRBJ1-5; 7 bases match TRBD1. The germline V gene has CDR1 SEHNR and CDR2 FQNEAQ (reference sequence). There are 15 residues in the CDR3. J lost 4 bases, V lost 5 bases, and 8 bases had no gene match. The CDR3 is CASSPGTERNQPQHF. CDR3 sequence (DNA): TGTGCCAGCAGCCCAGGGACAGAAAGAAATCAGCCCCAGCATTTT.

This clone was seen a handful of times. The V gene is TRBV5-4, the J gene TRBJ2-7, with D possibly being TRBD2 (5 bases). The CDR3 has 12 amino acids. The germline CDR1 and CDR2 sequences are SGHNT and YYREEE (reference sequence). The V and J ends lost 4 bases and 3 bases respectively, with 8 bases between them. CDR3 amino acids: CASSLRGYEQYF. The CDR3, as DNA: TGTGCCAGCAGCCTTCGGGGCTACGAGCAGTACTTC.

CDR3 in DNA: TGTGCCAGCAGCTCGGGACTACAAGAGACCCAGTACTTC. Its protein product is CASSSGLQETQYF. The J gene is TRBJ2-5, the V gene TRBV5-6, with TRBD2 matching over 7 bases. Germline loops: CDR1 SGHDT, CDR2 YYEEEE. V shed 3 bases and J 2 bases; nucleotides not matched to a gene: 1. The CDR3 extends over 13 amino acids.

J is TRBJ2-1 and V is TRBV15, with 7 positions matching TRBD1. This CDR3 spans 14 amino acids. J gave up 4 bases and V 8 bases, and 8 bases lay outside the gene matches. CDR1 and CDR2 (germline): LNHNV, YYDKDF (reference sequence). The CDR3 DNA reads as TGTGCCACCGCCGGGACAGTGATTTACAATGAGCAGTTCTTC. Translation gives CATAGTVIYNEQFF.

The gene calls are TRBV6-5 and TRBJ1-2; 11 bases are a match to TRBD1. CDR3 length equals 13 residues. V lost 7 bases, J lost 8 bases, and 6 bases stayed unmatched. The germline CDR1 and CDR2 sequences are MNHEY and SVGAGI. CDR3 protein: CASTMGTGGGYTF. The CDR3 bases are TGTGCCAGCACCATGGGGACAGGGGGAGGCTACACCTTC.

The chain has TRBV11-2 and TRBJ1-1, with 8 nucleotides matching TRBD1. Germline assignment: CDR1 SGHAT and CDR2 FQNNGV. With 4 bases clipped from V and 4 bases from J, the junction kept 5 bases outside the gene matches. The CDR3 has 14 amino acids. The CDR3 DNA follows: TGTGCCAGCAGCTACAACAGGGGGTTCACTGAAGCTTTCTTT. As protein: CASSYNRGFTEAFF.

V is TRBV7-9 and J is TRBJ2-3; D remains unclear. CDR1 SEHNR and CDR2 FQNEAQ come from the germline V gene (reference sequence). The CDR3 loop spans 14 amino acids. V was clipped by 5 bases and J by 1 base, with 10 bases between them. The CDR3 DNA reads TGTGCCAGCAGCCAAGTGCAGGGCACAGATACGCAGTATTTT. Protein: CASSQVQGTDTQYF.

The gene calls are TRBV6-5 and TRBJ2-3; perhaps TRBD2 as D (6 bases). The CDR3 has 13 amino acids. V lost 2 bases to trimming and J lost 14 bases, with 17 bases between them. Germline values: CDR1 MNHEY, CDR2 SVGAGI. For the CDR3, the DNA is TGTGCCAGCAGTTACACTAGCACACCGATGTGGTATTTT. This codes for CASSYTSTPMWYF.

This clone was picked up a small number of times. The chain couples TRBV29-1 to TRBJ1-2; D is possibly TRBD1 (5 bases). Germline V gene lookup returns CDR1 SQVTM and CDR2 ANQGSEA. Trimming cost V 2 bases and J 8 bases, with 12 bases left between them. There are 12 residues in the CDR3. As DNA, the CDR3 is TGCAGCGTTGAAACCGGGACTTCCGGCTACACCTTC. Residues: CSVETGTSGYTF.